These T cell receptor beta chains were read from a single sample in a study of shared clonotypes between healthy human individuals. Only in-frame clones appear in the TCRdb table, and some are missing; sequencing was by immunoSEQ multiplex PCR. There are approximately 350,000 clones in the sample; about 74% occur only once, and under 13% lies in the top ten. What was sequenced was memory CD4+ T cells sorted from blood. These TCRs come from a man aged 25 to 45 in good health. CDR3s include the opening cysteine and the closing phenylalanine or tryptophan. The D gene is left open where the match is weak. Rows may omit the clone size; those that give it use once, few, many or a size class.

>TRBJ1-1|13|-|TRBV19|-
CASNNLVNTEAFF
TGTGCCAGTAACAACTTAGTGAACACTGAAGCTTTCTTT
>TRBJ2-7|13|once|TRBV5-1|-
CASSLGGSPEQYF
TGCGCCAGCAGCTTGGGGGGCAGCCCCGAGCAGTACTTC
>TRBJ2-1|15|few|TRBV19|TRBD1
CASRLDRSSYNEQFF
TGTGCCAGTAGATTGGACAGGAGCTCCTACAATGAGCAGTTCTTC
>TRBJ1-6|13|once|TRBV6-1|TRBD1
CASETGDDSPLHF
TGTGCCAGCGAAACAGGGGACGATTCACCCCTCCACTTT
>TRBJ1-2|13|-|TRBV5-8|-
CASSLDRTYGYTF
TGTGCCAGCAGCTTGGACAGGACATATGGCTACACCTTC
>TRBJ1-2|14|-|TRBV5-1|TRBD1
CASSPNRGIGGYTF
TGCGCCAGCAGCCCAAACAGGGGAATCGGCGGCTACACCTTC
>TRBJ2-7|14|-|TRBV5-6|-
CASSPFGTTYEQYF
TGTGCCAGCAGCCCTTTTGGGACCACCTACGAGCAGTACTTC
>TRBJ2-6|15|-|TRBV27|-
CASNPGSSGANVLTF
TGTGCCAGCAACCCGGGGTCCTCTGGGGCCAACGTCCTGACTTTC
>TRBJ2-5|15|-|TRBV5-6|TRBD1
CASSLVRDRQETQYF
TGTGCCAGCAGCTTGGTTAGGGACAGACAAGAGACCCAGTACTTC
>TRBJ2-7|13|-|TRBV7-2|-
CASSLEAEKARYF
TGTGCCAGCAGCTTAGAAGCGGAGAAGGCCCGGTACTTT
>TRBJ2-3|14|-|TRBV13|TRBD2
CASLRTSGSDTQYF
TGTGCCAGCCTTCGGACTAGCGGGAGTGATACGCAGTATTTT
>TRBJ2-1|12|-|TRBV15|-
CATSARDNEQFF
TGTGCCACCAGCGCGCGGGACAATGAGCAGTTCTTC
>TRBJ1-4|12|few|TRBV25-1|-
CASSGRIEKLFF
TGTGCCAGCAGTGGGCGGATTGAAAAACTGTTTTTT
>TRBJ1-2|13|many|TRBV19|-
CASSISGAYGYTF
TGTGCCAGTAGTATATCTGGAGCCTATGGCTACACCTTC
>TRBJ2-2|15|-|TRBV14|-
CASSQAATNTGELFF
TGTGCCAGCAGCCAAGCGGCAACGAACACCGGGGAGCTGTTTTTT
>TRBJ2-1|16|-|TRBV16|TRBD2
CASSQGDRGSTSGRFF
TGTGCCAGCAGCCAAGGGGACAGGGGATCGACTAGCGGGAGGTTCTTC
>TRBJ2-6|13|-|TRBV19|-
CASSIRTSNVLTF
TGTGCCAGTAGTATTAGGACTTCCAACGTCCTGACTTTC
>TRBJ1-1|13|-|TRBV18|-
CASSPDLNTEAFF
TGTGCCAGCTCACCAGACCTGAACACTGAAGCTTTCTTT
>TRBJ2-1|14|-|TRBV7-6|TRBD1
CASSLESFGTVQFF
TGTGCCAGCAGCTTAGAGTCGTTCGGGACAGTTCAGTTCTTC
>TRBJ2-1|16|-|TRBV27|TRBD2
CASTLKLAGGFNEQFF
TGTGCCAGCACCCTTAAACTAGCGGGAGGTTTCAATGAGCAGTTCTTC
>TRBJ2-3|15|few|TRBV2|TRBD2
CASSEGAGGGDTQYF
TGTGCCAGCAGTGAAGGAGCGGGAGGCGGAGATACGCAGTATTTT
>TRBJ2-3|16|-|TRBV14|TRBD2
CASSQWLTSGIRTQYF
TGTGCCAGCAGCCAATGGTTGACTAGCGGGATACGTACGCAGTATTTT
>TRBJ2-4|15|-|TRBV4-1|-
CASSQLNLAKNIQYF
TGCGCCAGCAGCCAATTGAACTTAGCCAAAAACATTCAGTACTTC
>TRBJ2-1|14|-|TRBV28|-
CASEGASSYNEQFF
TGTGCCAGCGAGGGCGCGAGCTCCTACAATGAGCAGTTCTTC
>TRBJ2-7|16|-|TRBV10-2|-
CASSGTIGGTSYEQYF
TGCGCCAGCAGTGGGACGATCGGAGGGACCTCCTACGAGCAGTACTTC
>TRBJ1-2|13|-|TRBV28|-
CASSQTYGYGYTF
TGTGCCAGCAGTCAGACATATGGCTATGGCTACACCTTC
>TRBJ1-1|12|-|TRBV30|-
CAWRDRVTEAFF
TGTGCCTGGCGAGACCGGGTTACCGAAGCTTTCTTT
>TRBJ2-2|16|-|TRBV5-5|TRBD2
CASSSGLAGNTGELFF
TGTGCCAGCAGCTCGGGACTAGCGGGGAACACCGGGGAGCTGTTTTTT
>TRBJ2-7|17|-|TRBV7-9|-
CASSLEVRRTPSYEQYF
TGTGCCAGCAGCTTAGAGGTTAGGCGGACACCCTCCTACGAGCAGTACTTC
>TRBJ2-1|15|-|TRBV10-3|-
CAISNTVGTYNEQFF
TGTGCCATCAGTAACACGGTGGGCACCTACAATGAGCAGTTCTTC
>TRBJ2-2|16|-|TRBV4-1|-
CASSPRQPGVTGELFF
TGCGCCAGCAGCCCCCGACAGCCGGGAGTGACCGGGGAGCTGTTTTTT
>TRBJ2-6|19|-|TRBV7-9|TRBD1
CASSLGRSGGLSGANVLTF
TGTGCCAGCAGCTTAGGGCGGTCAGGGGGTCTCTCTGGGGCCAACGTCCTGACTTTC